Listed here is a single T cell receptor (beta chain). Its antigen is not known. This record belongs to a study of early T cells in non-severe SARS-CoV-2 infection. At the level of the study: The chains were unpaired, and the sequenced material was bulk RNA from unsorted whole blood. General study results and limits: Private and CD4 specificities were missed by VDJdb matching, skewed to anti-spike CD8.

In germline, CDR1 is DFQATT, CDR2 SNEGSKA (reference sequence). With 0 bases removed from V and 8 bases from J, the gap between germline ends came to 17 bases. The CDR3 runs to 15 residues. Individual cDNA molecules were tagged with unique molecular identifiers. TCRdb analysed the 5' RACE reads with MiXCR anew, one entry per CDR3 protein. Of about 76,000 distinct CDR3 sequences in the sample, approximately 11% were seen once. V usage is TRBV20-1 and J usage is TRBJ2-1; the D gene is possibly TRBD1 (7 bases). Material for sequencing was whole blood. The clonotype comes from an adult who was a healthcare worker with PCR-confirmed SARS-CoV-2 infection or an uninfected control (not recorded which). Written as DNA, the CDR3 is TGCAGTGCTAGAGATCTAGGGCAGGGGGAGGATGAGCAGTTCTTC. Translating it yields CSARDLGQGEDEQFF.